A single sample gave rise to the 10 T cell receptor beta chains below, sequenced in a study of blood T cell repertoires in COVID-19. Generated by immunoSEQ multiplex PCR, the TCRdb table keeps only in-frame clones and is missing some. The data contain approximately 160,000 clones, 70% to 90% of them singletons. Sequenced: peripheral blood. The receptors were sampled from a man aged 60 to 69 who had recovered from COVID-19.

This chain connects TRBV3-1 (or the pseudogene TRBV3-2) to TRBJ2-7, with D possibly matching TRBD2 (6 bases). Germline V gene data show CDR1 as LGHDT and CDR2 as YNNKEL (reference sequence). The germline V and J ends were trimmed by 3 bases and 6 bases, with 12 bases remaining between them. This CDR3 has 13 amino acids. The CDR3 here is CASSQGHGGEQYF. CDR3 nucleotides: TGTGCCAGCAGCCAGGGCCACGGGGGCGAGCAGTACTTC.

The J gene is TRBJ1-4, the V gene TRBV7-2; TRBD1 is a possible D gene (5 bases). The CDR3 totals 13 residues. Trimming cost V 5 bases and J 8 bases, with 12 bases left between them. Looked up from germline, CDR1 is SGHTA and CDR2 is FQGNSA. DNA of the CDR3: TGTGCCAGCAGCCAAAGACGGGGGGAAAAACTGTTTTTT. It codes for CASSQRRGEKLFF.

CDR3 amino acids: CASSQSSYEQYF. CDR3 nucleotide sequence: TGTGCCAGCAGCCAGAGCTCCTACGAGCAGTACTTC. The V and J genes are TRBV3-1 (or the pseudogene TRBV3-2) and TRBJ2-7, with D unclear. Trimming took off 3 bases at V and 0 bases at J, with 3 bases between the two ends. CDR1 and CDR2 from the germline V gene are LGHDT and YNNKEL (reference sequence). CDR3 length equals 12 residues.

The rearrangement joins TRBV13 to TRBJ1-1; maybe TRBD1 (6 bases). V was trimmed by 5 bases and J by 7 bases, leaving 17 bases between them. Looked up from germline, CDR1 is PRHDT and CDR2 is FYEKMQ (reference sequence). This CDR3 region has 14 residues. CDR3 coding DNA: TGTGCCAGCAGCCCTCGCCCGGGACATGATGAAGCTTTCTTT. Residues: CASSPRPGHDEAFF.

This chain links TRBV19 with TRBJ1-1, with D uncertain. Trimming stripped 5 bases from V and 1 base from J, with 11 bases between. This CDR3 is 14 amino acids long. CDR1 and CDR2 from the germline V gene are LNHDA and SQIVND (reference sequence). CDR3 nucleotides: TGTGCCAGTAGTCCTACAGCCGGGAACACTGAAGCTTTCTTT. This encodes CASSPTAGNTEAFF.

This clone was observed once. The CDR3 bases are TGTGCCAGCAGCCAGTACATAGAGGGGGCAAGGGAGCAGTTCTTC. Residues: CASSQYIEGAREQFF. The V call is TRBV9, the J call TRBJ2-1, with 7 bases matching TRBD1. The CDR3 consists of 15 residues. Trimming at V came to 4 bases and at J to 10 bases, leaving 14 bases not matched to a gene. Germline V gene sequence: CDR1 SGDLS, CDR2 YYNGEE.

The chain employs TRBV5-4 and TRBJ1-2; D possibly corresponds to TRBD1 (5 bases). Germline values: CDR1 SGHNT, CDR2 YYREEE (reference sequence). The V and J ends lost 4 bases and 3 bases respectively, with 16 bases between them. This CDR3 has 15 amino acids. In DNA form, the CDR3 reads TGTGCCAGCAGCCGGGGGGGTCAAGCGGACTATGGCTACACCTTC. Protein sequence: CASSRGGQADYGYTF.

As for this clone: This CDR3 is also generated by other DNA sequences in the sample. The chain has TRBV19 and TRBJ2-7; the match to TRBD1 covers 9 bases. Looked up from germline, CDR1 is LNHDA and CDR2 is SQIVND (reference sequence). The CDR3 is made up of 16 amino acids. V was clipped by 6 bases and J by 3 bases; unmatched bases: 12. As DNA, the CDR3 is TGTGCCAGTAGCCGTATGTCCGGGACAGGGATCTACGAGCAGTACTTC. Residues: CASSRMSGTGIYEQYF.

The DNA for the CDR3 is TGTGCCAGCAGCCCCCGACAGGGATTTAACGTGCAGTACTTC. It specifies CASSPRQGFNVQYF. V and J are TRBV14 and TRBJ2-7; TRBD1 aligns across 7 bases. Germline V CDR1 and CDR2: SGHDN, FVKESK. V dropped 4 bases and J dropped 9; count of bases not matched to a gene: 12. The length of the CDR3 is 14 residues. Full variable domain (remainder filled in from reference TRBV14 and TRBJ2-7): EAGVTQFPSHSVIEKGQTVTLRCDPISGHDNLYWYRRVMGKEIKFLLHFVKESKQDESGMPNNRFLAERTGGTYSTLKVQPAELEDSGVYFCASSPRQGFNVQYFGPGTRLTVT.

This sequence joins TRBV18 and TRBJ2-1; 12 positions agree with TRBD2. The germline gives CDR1 KGHSH, CDR2 LQKENI. This CDR3 has 16 amino acids. With 4 bases clipped from V and 5 bases from J, the junction kept 6 bases outside the gene matches. This CDR3 is CASSLARTSGDNEQFF. The DNA of the CDR3 is TGTGCCAGCTCACTCGCTAGGACTAGCGGGGACAATGAGCAGTTCTTC.